A selection of T cell receptor beta chains follows, all from one sample in a study of blood T cell repertoires in COVID-19. Profiling relied on immunoSEQ multiplex PCR, and the TCRdb table lists in-frame clones only, not all of them. The repertoire holds about 20,000 clones, with 70% to 90% as singletons. The material sequenced was peripheral blood. The receptors stem from a man between 50 and 59 years old with active COVID-19. The CDR3 runs from the conserved cysteine through the conserved F or W. The D gene is left open where the match is weak. The size field is filled for only some rows; it gives once, few, many or a size class.

d_gene	j_gene	abundance	v_gene	CDR3aa	CDR3nt
TRBD2	TRBJ2-1	NA	TRBV7-3	CASSLSGGGGLYNEQFF	TGTGCCAGCAGCTTAAGTGGTGGCGGGGGGCTGTACAATGAGCAGTTCTTC
TRBD1	TRBJ2-3	NA	TRBV12-5	CASGTVIGTGLYF	TGTGCTAGTGGCACCGTTATCGGGACAGGGCTGTATTTT
TRBD1	TRBJ1-1	NA	TRBV12-5	CASGHGQVNTEAFF	TGTGCTAGTGGTCACGGACAGGTCAACACTGAAGCTTTCTTT
NA	TRBJ1-2	NA	TRBV30	CAWSLGGARAAGYTF	TGTGCCTGGAGCCTGGGGGGGGCAAGGGCGGCTGGCTACACCTTC
TRBD1	TRBJ1-1	NA	TRBV6-5	CASRRTGGLEAFF	TGTGCCAGCAGACGGACAGGGGGCTTAGAAGCTTTCTTT
TRBD2	TRBJ2-7	few	TRBV25-1	CASSHGTSGGNEQYF	TGTGCCAGCAGTCATGGGACTAGCGGGGGGAACGAGCAGTACTTC
TRBD2	TRBJ2-5	NA	TRBV6-4	CASSDAAGGSPLHSQETQYF	TGTGCCAGCAGTGACGCTGCGGGGGGGTCTCCTTTACATAGTCAAGAGACCCAGTACTTC
NA	TRBJ1-1	NA	TRBV7-6	CASSLTPEGLRGEAFF	TGTGCCAGCAGCTTAACCCCGGAAGGCCTGAGAGGAGAAGCTTTCTTT
NA	TRBJ2-3	NA	TRBV30	CAWSGQEDTQYF	TGTGCCTGGAGTGGCCAGGAAGATACGCAGTATTTT
TRBD1	TRBJ1-2	once	TRBV27	CASTHHAPGTGVYGYTF	TGTGCCAGCACCCATCACGCCCCAGGGACAGGAGTGTATGGCTACACCTTC
NA	TRBJ2-6	NA	TRBV5-1	CASSLGHLGANVLTF	TGCGCCAGCAGCTTGGGACACCTCGGGGCCAACGTCCTGACTTTC
NA	TRBJ2-3	NA	TRBV18	CASSPGQATDTQYF	TGTGCCAGCTCACCTGGCCAGGCCACAGATACGCAGTATTTT
NA	TRBJ2-2	NA	TRBV7-3	CASSFGREVTGELFF	TGTGCCAGCAGCTTTGGCAGGGAAGTCACCGGGGAGCTGTTTTTT
NA	TRBJ1-2	NA	TRBV5-6	CASRSGGDYGYTF	TGTGCCAGCAGATCTGGGGGCGACTATGGCTACACCTTC
NA	TRBJ1-1	few	TRBV19	CASSSIKRGTEAFF	TGTGCCAGTAGTAGTATCAAGCGGGGCACTGAAGCTTTCTTT
NA	TRBJ2-2	NA	TRBV7-9	CASSQRKQGMRTGELFF	TGTGCCAGCAGTCAACGTAAACAGGGTATGAGGACCGGGGAGCTGTTTTTT
TRBD1	TRBJ1-2	NA	TRBV18	CASSLTDRGDYGYTF	TGTGCCAGCTCACTTACGGACAGGGGAGACTATGGCTACACCTTC
NA	TRBJ1-2	NA	TRBV4-1	CASSQRDRYYGYTF	TGCGCCAGCAGCCAGAGAGACAGGTACTATGGCTACACCTTC
TRBD1	TRBJ2-7	few	TRBV7-9	CASSPGTVYEQYF	TGTGCCAGCAGCCCCGGGACAGTCTACGAGCAGTACTTC
TRBD2	TRBJ2-2	NA	TRBV7-6	CASSPLAGGVSGTGELFF	TGTGCCAGCAGCCCACTAGCGGGGGGCGTCTCGGGCACCGGGGAGCTGTTTTTT
NA	TRBJ2-1	NA	TRBV4-1	CASSQGHSLSYNEQFF	TGCGCCAGCAGCCAAGGTCACTCCCTCTCCTACAATGAGCAGTTCTTC
TRBD1	TRBJ2-5	NA	TRBV2	CASSRNRGTETQYF	TGTGCCAGCAGCAGGAACAGGGGGACAGAGACCCAGTACTTC
NA	TRBJ1-4	NA	TRBV7-2	CASSLAPGKLFF	TGTGCCAGCAGCTTAGCCCCCGGAAAACTGTTTTTT
TRBD2	TRBJ2-2	NA	TRBV2	CASRGEVSSGESGELFF	TGTGCCAGCAGGGGGGAGGTGTCTAGCGGGGAATCCGGGGAGCTGTTTTTT
TRBD1	TRBJ2-1	NA	TRBV5-1	CASSTGTGAGNEQFF	TGCGCCAGCAGCACCGGGACAGGGGCGGGCAATGAGCAGTTCTTC
TRBD1	TRBJ1-1	NA	TRBV24-1	CATSDVGQVNTEAFF	TGTGCCACCAGTGACGTGGGACAGGTGAACACTGAAGCTTTCTTT
TRBD1	TRBJ1-2	NA	TRBV5-1	CASSWDRDGYTF	TGCGCCAGCAGCTGGGACAGGGATGGCTACACCTTC
TRBD1	TRBJ1-1	NA	TRBV29-1	CSVGTTGDTEAFF	TGCAGCGTTGGAACCACAGGGGACACTGAAGCTTTCTTT
NA	TRBJ2-4	NA	TRBV5-6	CASSLNSIQYF	TGTGCCAGCAGCTTGAACAGTATTCAGTACTTC
NA	TRBJ1-1	NA	TRBV5-5	CASSLYWQGEAFF	TGTGCCAGCAGCCTTTATTGGCAGGGGGAAGCTTTCTTT
NA	TRBJ2-3	NA	TRBV30	CAWRNRLRTDTQYF	TGTGCCTGGAGGAACAGGTTGCGCACAGATACGCAGTATTTT
TRBD1	TRBJ2-1	NA	TRBV5-4	CASSGTGGSRGNEQFF	TGTGCCAGCAGCGGAACAGGGGGCTCCCGGGGGAATGAGCAGTTCTTC
TRBD2	TRBJ2-7	NA	TRBV4-1	CASRPSGASYEQYF	TGCGCCAGCAGACCCAGCGGGGCCTCCTACGAGCAGTACTTC
TRBD2	TRBJ2-7	NA	TRBV20-1	CRVGREHEQYF	TGCAGGGTCGGGAGGGAACACGAGCAGTACTTC
TRBD1	TRBJ1-1	NA	TRBV19	CASRGPTEAFF	TGTGCCAGCAGGGGGCCGACTGAAGCTTTCTTT
NA	TRBJ2-7	NA	TRBV10-3	CAISGASFGGRVDEQYF	TGTGCCATCAGTGGAGCCTCTTTTGGCGGTCGCGTCGACGAGCAGTACTTC
NA	TRBJ1-2	NA	TRBV30	CAWSRGGGLKAGYTF	TGTGCCTGGAGTCGGGGCGGGGGGCTTAAGGCTGGCTACACCTTC
TRBD1	TRBJ1-1	NA	TRBV7-2	CASSYVTGGTEAFF	TGTGCCAGCAGCTATGTGACAGGGGGGACTGAAGCTTTCTTT
NA	TRBJ2-1	NA	TRBV4-1	CASSQVVPSNEQFF	TGCGCCAGCAGCCAAGTCGTTCCCTCCAATGAGCAGTTCTTC
NA	TRBJ2-7	NA	TRBV5-1	CASSPSITGPYEQYF	TGCGCCAGCAGCCCCTCTATCACAGGGCCCTACGAGCAGTACTTC
TRBD2	TRBJ2-2	NA	TRBV5-5	CASSSDSGGDTGELFF	TGTGCCAGCAGCTCCGATAGCGGGGGGGACACCGGGGAGCTGTTTTTT
NA	TRBJ1-1	NA	TRBV10-3	CAITGDEYTEAFF	TGTGCCATCACAGGGGATGAGTACACTGAAGCTTTCTTT
NA	TRBJ2-5	NA	TRBV11-2	CASSSLKETQYF	TGTGCCAGCAGCTCCCTTAAAGAGACCCAGTACTTC
NA	TRBJ1-2	NA	TRBV3-1/TRBV3-2	CASSQGLDSYNYGYTF	TGTGCCAGCAGCCAAGGTCTGGACAGTTATAACTATGGCTACACCTTC
NA	TRBJ2-1	NA	TRBV6-5	CASSYSHGLYNEQFF	TGTGCCAGCAGTTACTCCCACGGACTATACAATGAGCAGTTCTTC
TRBD1	TRBJ1-5	NA	TRBV6-6	CASSYSDRDNQPQHF	TGTGCCAGCAGTTACTCGGACAGGGACAATCAGCCCCAGCATTTT
NA	TRBJ1-1	NA	TRBV4-1	CASSQDPPRRDTEAFF	TGCGCCAGCAGCCAAGATCCCCCTCGGAGGGACACTGAAGCTTTCTTT
TRBD1	TRBJ1-2	NA	TRBV11-2	CASSLDLSNWGTANYGYTF	TGTGCCAGCAGCTTAGATCTAAGCAACTGGGGGACAGCTAACTATGGCTACACCTTC
NA	TRBJ1-2	few	TRBV2	CASSETFLGVDGYTF	TGTGCCAGCAGTGAAACCTTCCTAGGCGTGGATGGCTACACCTTC
TRBD2	TRBJ2-5	few	TRBV9	CASSVDSGRGETQYF	TGTGCCAGCAGCGTAGATTCAGGGAGGGGAGAGACCCAGTACTTC
NA	TRBJ2-1	NA	TRBV18	CASSRGGDEQFF	TGTGCCAGCTCACGAGGGGGGGATGAGCAGTTCTTC
TRBD2	TRBJ2-7	NA	TRBV13	CASSLENGLANSYEQYF	TGTGCCAGCAGCTTGGAAAACGGACTAGCGAACTCCTACGAGCAGTACTTC
TRBD1	TRBJ2-1	NA	TRBV18	CASSWGQTDNEQFF	TGTGCCAGCTCATGGGGACAGACAGACAATGAGCAGTTCTTC